A selection of T cell receptor beta chains follows, all from one sample in a study of blood T cell repertoires in COVID-19. The table came from immunoSEQ multiplex PCR; TCRdb's copy has only in-frame clones and leaves some out. The sample consists of some 150,000 clones, roughly 80% of them appearing once. Sample: peripheral blood. The receptors derive from a woman aged 45-65 years with active or convalescent COVID-19. Each CDR3 is given with its conserved first and last residue. D genes are given only for firm matches. Rows may omit the clone size; those that give it use once, few, many or a size class.

V gene	clone size	D gene	J gene	CDR3 protein	CDR3 DNA
TRBV15	-	-	TRBJ2-1	CATSRDGSQQFYEQFF	TGTGCCACCAGCAGAGACGGGAGCCAACAATTTTATGAGCAGTTCTTC
TRBV30	few	TRBD1	TRBJ1-6	CAWSPRTGGNSPLHF	TGTGCCTGGAGTCCACGGACAGGGGGAAATTCACCCCTCCACTTT
TRBV11-3	-	TRBD1	TRBJ1-1	CASSLRQGTEAFF	TGTGCCAGCAGCCTCCGACAGGGAACTGAAGCTTTCTTT
TRBV11-1	-	-	TRBJ2-3	CASSTGTTDTQYF	TGTGCCAGCAGTACAGGGACCACAGATACGCAGTATTTT
TRBV30	-	TRBD1	TRBJ1-2	CAWRAPDRYYGYTF	TGTGCCTGGAGAGCCCCGGACAGGTACTATGGCTACACCTTC
TRBV3-1/TRBV3-2	-	TRBD2	TRBJ2-5	CASSVAGQETQYF	TGTGCCAGCAGTGTAGCGGGGCAAGAGACCCAGTACTTC
TRBV6-2/TRBV6-3	-	TRBD1	TRBJ1-1	CASSGGQGKGATEAFF	TGTGCCAGCAGTGGGGGACAGGGTAAGGGGGCCACTGAAGCTTTCTTT
TRBV6-5	-	TRBD1	TRBJ1-2	CASVSRTGWWDGYTF	TGTGCCAGTGTAAGCCGGACAGGGTGGTGGGATGGCTACACCTTC
TRBV10-3	-	TRBD1	TRBJ1-2	CAISSGTGSAGYTF	TGTGCCATTTCCTCCGGGACAGGATCTGCTGGCTACACCTTC
TRBV3-1/TRBV3-2	-	-	TRBJ2-5	CASSQVAQGRETQYF	TGTGCCAGCAGCCAAGTCGCTCAGGGTCGAGAGACCCAGTACTTC
TRBV2	few	TRBD2	TRBJ2-2	CAISGLAGATGELFF	TGTGCCATTTCGGGACTAGCGGGAGCCACCGGGGAGCTGTTTTTT
TRBV5-4	-	TRBD1	TRBJ1-6	CAVHRGYNSPLHF	TGTGCCGTCCACAGGGGCTATAATTCACCCCTCCACTTT
TRBV7-9	-	TRBD2	TRBJ2-5	CASSPLGRETQYF	TGTGCCAGCAGCCCCCTCGGGAGGGAGACCCAGTACTTC
TRBV10-1	-	TRBD1	TRBJ2-7	CASRERQGKSNYEQYF	TGCGCCAGCAGAGAAAGACAGGGGAAAAGCAACTACGAGCAGTACTTC
TRBV7-6	-	-	TRBJ2-1	CASSQRSGRAYSTNEQFF	TGTGCCAGCAGCCAAAGGAGTGGGCGGGCGTATAGTACCAATGAGCAGTTCTTC
TRBV2	-	TRBD2	TRBJ2-3	CASSEGGAGGGDTQYF	TGTGCCAGCAGTGAGGGAGGAGCGGGAGGGGGCGATACGCAGTATTTT
TRBV19	few	-	TRBJ2-3	CASSIMDSASTDTQYF	TGTGCCAGTAGTATAATGGACTCCGCTAGCACAGATACGCAGTATTTT
TRBV10-3	-	-	TRBJ2-7	CAISDYPRSSYEQYF	TGTGCCATCAGTGACTACCCTCGGAGCTCCTACGAGCAGTACTTC
TRBV28	once	-	TRBJ1-4	CASSLLGEKLFF	TGTGCCAGCAGTTTATTGGGCGAAAAACTGTTTTTT
TRBV6-5	-	-	TRBJ2-2	CASSYGGNRGTGELFF	TGTGCCAGCAGTTACGGGGGGAACAGGGGCACCGGGGAGCTGTTTTTT
TRBV5-1	-	-	TRBJ2-3	CASSSTDTQYF	TGCGCCAGCAGCTCTACAGATACGCAGTATTTT
TRBV7-6	-	-	TRBJ2-1	CASSFKGDHEQFF	TGTGCCAGCAGCTTTAAGGGGGACCATGAGCAGTTCTTC
TRBV5-6	-	-	TRBJ1-6	CASSLGSARGNSPLHF	TGTGCCAGCAGCTTGGGGTCAGCCAGGGGTAATTCACCCCTCCACTTT
TRBV2	few	-	TRBJ1-3	CASSETPPSTGPRNTIYF	TGTGCCAGCAGCGAGACACCCCCTTCGACAGGACCTCGAAACACCATATATTTT
TRBV5-1	few	-	TRBJ2-3	CASSFGDSGGDTQYF	TGCGCCAGCAGCTTTGGGGATAGCGGCGGAGATACGCAGTATTTT
TRBV10-1	-	-	TRBJ1-4	CASRNSPRGSNEKLFF	TGCGCCAGCAGGAATTCACCCAGGGGTTCTAATGAAAAACTGTTTTTT
TRBV7-2	few	-	TRBJ1-1	CASSFRRMNTEAFF	TGTGCCAGCAGCTTCCGTAGAATGAACACTGAAGCTTTCTTT